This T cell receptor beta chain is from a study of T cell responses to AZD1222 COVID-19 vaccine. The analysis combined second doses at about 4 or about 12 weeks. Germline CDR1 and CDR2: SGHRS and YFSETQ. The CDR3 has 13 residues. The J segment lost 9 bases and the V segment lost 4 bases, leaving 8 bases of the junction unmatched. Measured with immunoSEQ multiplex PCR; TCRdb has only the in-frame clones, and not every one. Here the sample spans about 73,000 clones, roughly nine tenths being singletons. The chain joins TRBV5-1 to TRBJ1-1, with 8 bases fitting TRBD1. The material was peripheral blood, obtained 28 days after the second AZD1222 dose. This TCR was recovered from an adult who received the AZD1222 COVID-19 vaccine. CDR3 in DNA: TGCGCCAGCAGCCCTAGGACAGGGACGAAAGCTTTCTTT. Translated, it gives CASSPRTGTKAFF.